This T cell receptor beta chain was retrieved from a study of blood T cell repertoires in COVID-19. In the study overall: The study drew acute and convalescent COVID-19 samples from the United States, Italy and Spain. Sources were T cells, B-cell-depleted T cells, or PBMCs; the material itself was cDNA or gDNA.

As processed by the authors: Estimated nucleated cell counts came from reference gene primer amplification. The repertoire was sequenced with immunoSEQ multiplex PCR; TCRdb's copy has only in-frame clones and lacks some. V and J calls and clone size are those listed in that table; D and trimming were worked out from the DNA. The sample lists under 70,000 clones, around 84% seen once, with over 10% in the top ten. Germline V gives CDR1 MNHEY, CDR2 SVGAGI. Trimming shortened V by 8 bases and J by 1 base, and 12 bases separated the two germline ends. The CDR3 totals 14 residues. The specimen sequenced was peripheral blood. The receptor comes from a woman of 80 years or more with acute or convalescent COVID-19. The chain carries TRBV6-5 and TRBJ1-5; D possibly corresponds to TRBD1 (6 bases). The CDR3 nucleotides read TGTGCCAGCCGCAGGGGCGCGAGCAATCAGCCCCAGCATTTT. Protein: CASRRGASNQPQHF.